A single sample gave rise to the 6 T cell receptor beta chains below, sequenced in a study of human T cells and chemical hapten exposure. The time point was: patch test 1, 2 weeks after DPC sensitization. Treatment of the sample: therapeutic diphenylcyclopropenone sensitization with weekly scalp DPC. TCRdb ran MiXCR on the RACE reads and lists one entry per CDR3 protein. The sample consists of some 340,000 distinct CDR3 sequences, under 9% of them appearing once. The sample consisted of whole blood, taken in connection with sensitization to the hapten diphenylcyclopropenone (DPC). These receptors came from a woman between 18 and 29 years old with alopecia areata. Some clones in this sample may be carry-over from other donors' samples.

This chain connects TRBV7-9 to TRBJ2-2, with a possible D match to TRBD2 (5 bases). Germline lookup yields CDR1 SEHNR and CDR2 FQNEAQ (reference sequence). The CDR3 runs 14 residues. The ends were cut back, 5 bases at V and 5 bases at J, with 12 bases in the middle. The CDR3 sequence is CASSLERRTGELFF. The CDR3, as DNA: TGTGCCAGCAGCCTAGAGCGGAGAACCGGGGAGCTGTTTTTT.

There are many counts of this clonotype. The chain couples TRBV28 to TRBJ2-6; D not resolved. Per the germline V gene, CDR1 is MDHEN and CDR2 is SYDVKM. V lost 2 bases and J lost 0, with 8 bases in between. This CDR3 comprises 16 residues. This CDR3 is CASSLVQDSGANVLTF. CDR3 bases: TGTGCCAGCAGTTTAGTCCAGGACTCTGGGGCCAACGTCCTGACTTTC.

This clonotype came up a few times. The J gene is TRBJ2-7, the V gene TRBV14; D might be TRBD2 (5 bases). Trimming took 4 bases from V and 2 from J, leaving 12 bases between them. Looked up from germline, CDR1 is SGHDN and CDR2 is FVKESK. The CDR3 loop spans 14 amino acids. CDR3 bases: TGTGCCAGCAGCCCCAACGGGATAGCCTACGAGCAGTACTTC. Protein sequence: CASSPNGIAYEQYF.

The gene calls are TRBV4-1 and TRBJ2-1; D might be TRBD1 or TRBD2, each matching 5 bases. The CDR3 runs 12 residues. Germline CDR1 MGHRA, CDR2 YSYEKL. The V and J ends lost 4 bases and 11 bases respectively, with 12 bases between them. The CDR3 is CASSPRGSQQFF. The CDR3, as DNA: TGCGCCAGCAGCCCACGGGGCAGCCAGCAGTTCTTC.

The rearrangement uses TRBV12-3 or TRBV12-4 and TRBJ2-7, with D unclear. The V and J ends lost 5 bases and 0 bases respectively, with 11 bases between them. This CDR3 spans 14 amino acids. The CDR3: CASSRSSFSYEQYF. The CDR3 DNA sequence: TGTGCCAGCAGTCGTAGCAGTTTCTCCTACGAGCAGTACTTC.

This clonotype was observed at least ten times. The CDR3 here is CASSQESSIGELFF. The DNA of the CDR3 is TGCGCCAGCAGCCAAGAGTCCTCGATCGGGGAGCTGTTTTTT. The chain carries TRBV4-3 and TRBJ2-2; D is undetermined. This CDR3 region has 14 residues. Germline-derived CDR1 and CDR2 are LGHNA and YSLEER. V was cut by 0 bases and J by 7 bases, with 9 bases left in between.